A single sample is the source of the 3 T cell receptor beta chains below, sequenced in a study of neurological immune-mediated disorders. In TCRdb, the 5' RACE reads were re-called with MiXCR into one record per CDR3 protein. The data hold 45,000 to 65,000 distinct CDR3 sequences, with 4.2% observed a single time. Sequenced: PBMCs. The receptors come from a man aged 45 to 65 with multiple sclerosis.

This rearrangement joins TRBV20-1 to TRBJ2-7; 8 bases are a match to TRBD2. The germline CDR1 and CDR2 sequences are DFQATT and SNEGSKA (reference sequence). CDR3 length: 13 residues. Unmatched junction bases numbered 1, after V lost 1 base and J lost 2 bases. Here the CDR3 reads CSARGGLAYEQYF. In DNA, the CDR3 is TGCAGTGCTAGAGGGGGACTAGCCTACGAGCAGTACTTC.

This clonotype was picked up many times. This rearrangement joins TRBV20-1 to TRBJ2-7; 7 bases are shared with TRBD2. V shed 1 base, J shed 4 bases, and the junction held 4 bases outside the gene matches. CDR1 and CDR2 (germline): DFQATT, SNEGSKA (reference sequence). CDR3 length: 13 residues. CDR3 residues: CSARGQRDYEQYF. In DNA, the CDR3 is TGCAGTGCTAGAGGACAGCGGGATTACGAGCAGTACTTC.

This clonotype was recorded at least ten times. The chain links TRBV7-9 to TRBJ2-7, with D hard to call. This CDR3 spans 15 amino acids. In germline, CDR1 is SEHNR, CDR2 FQNEAQ (reference sequence). V lost 0 bases and J 4 bases, leaving 13 bases between the germline ends. Here the CDR3 DNA reads TGTGCCAGCAGCTTAGCCACGGAACGCTATTACGAGCAGTACTTC. Its translation: CASSLATERYYEQYF.